The 16 T cell receptor beta chains listed next were all sequenced from one sample in a study of T cell repertoires in cytomegalovirus infection. MiXCR was run by TCRdb on the reads, yielding one entry per CDR3 protein. The sample has hundreds of thousands of distinct CDR3 sequences, about 9.1% seen once. Sequencing was performed on PBMCs. Every receptor here comes from a human donor in good health (CMV status not recorded). Some clones in this sample may be carry-over from other donors' samples.

This clonotype was seen repeatedly, ten times or more. The rearrangement uses TRBV5-5 and TRBJ1-2; D not resolved. Germline CDR1 is SGHKS and CDR2 is YYEKEE (reference sequence). CDR3 length equals 17 residues. V was pared by 5 bases and J by 2 bases, with 22 bases between. This chain's CDR3 is CASSSPLGGTINYGYTF. CDR3 nucleotides: TGTGCCAGCAGTTCCCCCCTGGGCGGAACGATCAACTATGGCTACACCTTC.

This chain connects TRBV11-2 to TRBJ2-7, with D maybe TRBD1 (5 bases). Germline V CDR1 and CDR2: SGHAT, FQNNGV. The length of the CDR3 is 18 residues. The ends were cut back, 5 bases at V and 0 bases at J, with 23 bases in the middle. The CDR3 nucleotides are TGTGCCAGCAGCCCTCATCGCTACAGGAACCGTAGCTCCTACGAGCAGTACGTC. Translating gives CASSPHRYRNRSSYEQYV.

This clonotype turned up a few times. The chain is built from TRBV7-9 and TRBJ2-2; D is unresolved. Germline CDR1 SEHNR, CDR2 FQNEAQ (reference sequence). V lost 8 bases and J lost 2, with 6 bases in between. CDR3 size: 12 residues. CDR3: CASGINTGELFF. In DNA, the CDR3 is TGTGCCAGCGGGATCAACACCGGGGAGCTGTTTTTT.

The chain is built from TRBV20-1 and TRBJ1-1; a possible D gene is TRBD1 (6 bases). This CDR3 comprises 14 residues. Germline CDR1 DFQATT, CDR2 SNEGSKA (reference sequence). Trimming removed 5 bases at V and 4 bases at J, with 17 bases between. CDR3 region: CSASRGGPGTEAFF. In DNA form, the CDR3 reads TGCAGTGCTTCCCGCGGGGGGCCCGGCACTGAAGCTTTCTTT.

This clonotype was seen many times. J is TRBJ1-5 and V is TRBV20-1; 9 nucleotides agree with TRBD1. CDR3 length: 15 residues. The V segment lost 6 bases and the J segment 4 bases; nucleotides outside the gene matches: 10. CDR1 DFQATT and CDR2 SNEGSKA come from the germline V gene (reference sequence). CDR3 amino acids: CSANGKGTGNQPQHF. The CDR3 nucleotides are TGCAGTGCAAATGGGAAAGGGACAGGGAATCAGCCCCAGCATTTT.

J is TRBJ2-5 and V is TRBV6-5, with D possibly matching TRBD1 (5 bases). Trimming removed 2 bases at V and 5 bases at J, with 12 bases between. The germline CDR1 and CDR2 sequences are MNHEY and SVGAGI. CDR3 length equals 14 residues. The CDR3 coding sequence is TGTGCCAGCAGTTACGCGCAGGGCAGGGAGACCCAGTACTTC. Residues: CASSYAQGRETQYF.

The table lists this clonotype with many counts. The chain links TRBV20-1 to TRBJ2-1, with 11 bases fitting TRBD2. Germline CDR1 and CDR2: DFQATT and SNEGSKA (reference sequence). J lost 4 bases, V lost 3 bases, and 8 bases had no gene match. The CDR3 has 16 amino acids. CDR3 sequence (DNA): TGCAGTGCTAGGAAACTAGCGGGGGCGCTTTACAATGAGCAGTTCTTC. Protein: CSARKLAGALYNEQFF.

This clonotype was detected a few times. The rearrangement links TRBV28 to TRBJ2-7; possibly TRBD2 for D (5 bases). CDR3 size: 14 residues. V was pared by 3 bases and J by 3 bases, with 12 bases between. Germline loops: CDR1 MDHEN, CDR2 SYDVKM. CDR3 in DNA: TGTGCCAGCAGTTTTCGTCTGGGAGTCTACGAGCAGTACGTC. Protein sequence: CASSFRLGVYEQYV.

The rearrangement uses TRBV20-1 and TRBJ2-1; TRBD1 matches 7 bases. Losses at the gene ends were 5 bases for V and 7 bases for J; bases not matched to a gene: 20. This CDR3 has 17 residues. Germline V lookup: CDR1 DFQATT, CDR2 SNEGSKA (reference sequence). The DNA for the CDR3 is TGCAGTGCTCGACCTTTACGGGTCAGGGGGACGGGGAATGAGCAGTTCTTC. Encoded protein: CSARPLRVRGTGNEQFF.

This clonotype was seen repeatedly, ten times or more. This chain links TRBV28 with TRBJ2-1; TRBD1 matches at 7 bases. V dropped 8 bases and J dropped 7; count of bases not matched to a gene: 14. The CDR3 consists of 15 residues. Germline loops: CDR1 MDHEN, CDR2 SYDVKM. CDR3 sequence: CASGTGTVPSNEQFF. Written as DNA, the CDR3 is TGTGCCAGCGGAACAGGGACAGTCCCGAGTAATGAGCAGTTCTTC.

This clonotype was recorded many times. In DNA form, the CDR3 reads TGTGCCAGCAGTTATGGACAGGGGGCACCCTACGAGCAGTACTTC. Its translation is CASSYGQGAPYEQYF. The chain carries TRBV6-5 and TRBJ2-7, with 11 bases that match TRBD1. Germline CDR1 reads MNHEY; CDR2 reads SVGAGI. With 3 bases clipped from V and 2 bases from J, the junction kept 3 bases outside the gene matches. This CDR3 region has 15 residues.

Turning to this clonotype: Being one base from a much bigger clone, this may be a read error. Written as DNA, the CDR3 is TGTGCCCGCAGGGGGGAGATTGGGGGGGAAAAACTGTTTTTT. It is translated as CARRGEIGGEKLFF. V is TRBV27 and J is TRBJ1-4; 7 bases are shared with TRBD1. The CDR3 contains 14 residues. Germline CDR1 MNHEY, CDR2 SMNVEV (reference sequence). Filled out from reference TRBV27 and TRBJ1-4, the complete variable domain reads EAQVTQNPRYLITVTGKKLTVTCSQNMNHEYMSWYRQDPGLGLRQIYYSMNVEVTDKGDVPEGYKVSRKEKRNFPLILESPSPNQTSLYFCARRGEIGGEKLFFGSGTQLSVL.

The chain is built from TRBV20-1 and TRBJ2-3; 7 nucleotides line up with TRBD2. Looked up from germline, CDR1 is DFQATT and CDR2 is SNEGSKA (reference sequence). This CDR3 has 18 residues. V was clipped by 0 bases and J by 2 bases; unmatched bases: 14. CDR3 sequence: CSARDRSPTAGHTDTQYF. The CDR3 nucleotides read TGCAGTGCTAGAGATAGATCCCCCACAGCGGGGCACACAGATACGCAGTATTTT.

Concerning this clonotype: Mismatch with germline at one junction end may stem from a read error. V and J are TRBV7-3 and TRBJ1-1; D is undetermined. In germline, CDR1 is SGHTA, CDR2 FQGTGA. The CDR3 length is 12 residues. CDR3 residues: CVSSSGLGEAFF. The CDR3 DNA reads as TGTGTCAGCAGCTCTGGACTGGGTGAAGCTTTCTTT.

This clonotype was counted many times. The V gene is TRBV20-1, the J gene TRBJ2-7; weak D call: TRBD2 (5 bases). V lost 0 bases to trimming and J lost 3 bases, with 18 bases between them. This CDR3 has 16 residues. CDR1 is DFQATT and CDR2 is SNEGSKA in the germline V gene (reference sequence). The chain's CDR3 is CSARDTAASFNYEQYF. The CDR3 DNA sequence: TGCAGTGCTAGAGATACGGCGGCTAGCTTTAACTACGAGCAGTACTTC.

This clonotype was found many times. The chain is built from TRBV29-1 and TRBJ2-1, with 8 positions matching TRBD2. In germline, CDR1 is SQVTM, CDR2 ANQGSEA. V lost 6 bases, J lost 0 bases, and 7 bases stayed unmatched. The CDR3 consists of 15 residues. CDR3 region: CSVPAGESSYNEQFF. DNA of the CDR3: TGCAGCGTCCCAGCGGGGGAGAGCTCCTACAATGAGCAGTTCTTC.